This T cell receptor beta chain was sequenced for a study of vaccination and CD4 T cells after COVID-19. About the research overall: Each participant was administered two doses of a vaccine, which was either BNT162b2 or mRNA-1273. Researchers treated control cultures with a CEFX pool, an HIV-1 Nef pool, or no peptide. Study observations and caveats: From a median of about 20 to 40, SARS-CoV-2-reactive clonotypes increased, though not significantly. The authors identified 304 of 307 vaccine-specific clones in convalescent patients as spike mono-reactive.

On this clonotype: The antigen remains unidentified.

Treatment reported: roughly 10-day PBMC culture with coronavirus spike peptide pools or control peptides (ViraFEST assay). Cultured CD4+ T cell DNA was sequenced using the Oncomine TCR Beta short-read assay. A single record per CDR3 protein comes from TCRdb applying MiXCR to the PCR reads. This table holds just under 20,000 distinct CDR3 sequences, roughly 45% found once. The germline CDR1 and CDR2 sequences are SGHNT and YENEEA. The CDR3 length is 14 residues. V lost 2 bases and J lost 5; bases outside the gene matches: 5. The chain uses TRBV11-3 and TRBJ2-5; TRBD2 matches at 7 bases. The sequence was collected from a human donor who had recovered from COVID-19. Sequences were derived from CD4+ T cells from blood, cultured in vitro, sampled before SARS-CoV-2 vaccination. The CDR3 DNA reads as TGTGCCAGCAGCTTATCCCGGGGGGAGGAGACCCAGTACTTC. Amino acid sequence: CASSLSRGEETQYF.